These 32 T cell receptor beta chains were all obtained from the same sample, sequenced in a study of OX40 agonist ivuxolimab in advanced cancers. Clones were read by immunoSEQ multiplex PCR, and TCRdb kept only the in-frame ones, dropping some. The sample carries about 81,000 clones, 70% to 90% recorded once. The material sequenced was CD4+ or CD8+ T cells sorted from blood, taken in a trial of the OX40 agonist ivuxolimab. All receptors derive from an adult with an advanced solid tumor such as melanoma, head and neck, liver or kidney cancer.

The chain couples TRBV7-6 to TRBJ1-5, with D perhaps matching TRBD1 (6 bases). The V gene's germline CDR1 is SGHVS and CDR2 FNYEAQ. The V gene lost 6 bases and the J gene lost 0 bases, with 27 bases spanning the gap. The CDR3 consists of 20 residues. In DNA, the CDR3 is TGTGCCAGCAGAGGAGCAGGACAGCGCCCTAAGCCTTATAGCAATCAGCCCCAGCATTTT. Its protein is CASRGAGQRPKPYSNQPQHF.

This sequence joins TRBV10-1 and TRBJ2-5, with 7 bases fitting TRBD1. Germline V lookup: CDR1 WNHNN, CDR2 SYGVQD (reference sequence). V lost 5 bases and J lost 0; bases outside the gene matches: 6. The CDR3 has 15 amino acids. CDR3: CASSREQGNQETQYF. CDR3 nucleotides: TGCGCCAGCAGTAGGGAACAGGGGAACCAAGAGACCCAGTACTTC.

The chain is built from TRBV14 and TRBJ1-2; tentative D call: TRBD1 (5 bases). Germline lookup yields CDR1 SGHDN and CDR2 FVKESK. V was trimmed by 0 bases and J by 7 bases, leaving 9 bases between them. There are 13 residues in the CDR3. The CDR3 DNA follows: TGTGCCAGCAGCCAAGAACAGGTCCGTGGCTACACCTTC. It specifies CASSQEQVRGYTF.

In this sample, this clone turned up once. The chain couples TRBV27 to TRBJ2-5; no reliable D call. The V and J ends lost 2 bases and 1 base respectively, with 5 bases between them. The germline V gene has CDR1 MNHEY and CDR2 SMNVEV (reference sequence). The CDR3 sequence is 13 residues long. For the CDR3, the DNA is TGTGCCAGCAGTTTAAGACGCCAAGAGACCCAGTACTTC. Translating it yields CASSLRRQETQYF.

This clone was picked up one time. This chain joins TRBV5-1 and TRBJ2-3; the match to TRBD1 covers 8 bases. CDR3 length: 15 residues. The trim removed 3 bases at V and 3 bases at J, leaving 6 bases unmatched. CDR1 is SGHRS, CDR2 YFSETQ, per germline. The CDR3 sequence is CASSSGQVITDTQYF. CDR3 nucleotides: TGCGCCAGCAGCTCGGGACAGGTGATTACAGATACGCAGTATTTT.

CDR3 region: CASSPRGQWGGYTF. In nucleotides, the CDR3 is TGTGCCAGCAGTCCCAGGGGGCAGTGGGGGGGCTACACCTTC. The V and J genes are TRBV28 and TRBJ1-2, with 8 bases matching TRBD1. The V gene's germline CDR1 is MDHEN and CDR2 SYDVKM. The V and J ends lost 5 bases and 8 bases, in that order; junction bases with no gene match: 10. CDR3 length: 14 residues.

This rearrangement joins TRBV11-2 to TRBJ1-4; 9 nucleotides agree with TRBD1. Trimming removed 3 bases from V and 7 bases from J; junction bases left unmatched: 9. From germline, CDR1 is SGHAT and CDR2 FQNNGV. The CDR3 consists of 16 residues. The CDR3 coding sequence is TGTGCCAGCAGCTTGCTACCGGGACAGGGTACTGAAAAACTGTTTTTT. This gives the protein CASSLLPGQGTEKLFF.

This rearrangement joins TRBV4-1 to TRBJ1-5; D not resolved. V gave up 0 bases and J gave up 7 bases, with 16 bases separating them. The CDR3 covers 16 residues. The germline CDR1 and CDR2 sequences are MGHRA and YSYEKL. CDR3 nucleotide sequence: TGCGCCAGCAGCCAAGATCCGGGAGACGGCGGCCAGCCCCAGCATTTT. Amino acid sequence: CASSQDPGDGGQPQHF.

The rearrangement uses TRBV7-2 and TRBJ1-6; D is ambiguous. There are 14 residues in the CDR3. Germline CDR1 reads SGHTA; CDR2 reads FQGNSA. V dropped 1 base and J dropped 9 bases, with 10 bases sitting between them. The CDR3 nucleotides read TGTGCCAGCAGCTTAGAATCGGCGGGTTCACCCCTCCACTTT. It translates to CASSLESAGSPLHF.

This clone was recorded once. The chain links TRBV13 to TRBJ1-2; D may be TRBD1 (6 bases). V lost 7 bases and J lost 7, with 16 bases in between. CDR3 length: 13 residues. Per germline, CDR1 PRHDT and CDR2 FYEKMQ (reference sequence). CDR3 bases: TGTGCCAGCACCCAGGCAGGGGCAAGTGGCTACACCTTC. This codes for CASTQAGASGYTF.

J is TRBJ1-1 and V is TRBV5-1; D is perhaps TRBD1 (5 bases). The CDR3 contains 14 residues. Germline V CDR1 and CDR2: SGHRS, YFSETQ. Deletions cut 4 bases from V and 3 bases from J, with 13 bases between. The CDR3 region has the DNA TGCGCCAGCAGCCCCGGTAGAGGGGACACTGAAGCTTTCTTT. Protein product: CASSPGRGDTEAFF.

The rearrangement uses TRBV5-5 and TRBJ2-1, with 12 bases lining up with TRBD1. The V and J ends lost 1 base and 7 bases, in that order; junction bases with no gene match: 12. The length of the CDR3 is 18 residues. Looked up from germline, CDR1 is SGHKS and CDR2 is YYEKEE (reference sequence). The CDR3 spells CASSLSSGGQGARNEQFF. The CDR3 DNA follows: TGTGCCAGCAGCTTGTCTAGTGGGGGACAGGGGGCGCGTAATGAGCAGTTCTTC.

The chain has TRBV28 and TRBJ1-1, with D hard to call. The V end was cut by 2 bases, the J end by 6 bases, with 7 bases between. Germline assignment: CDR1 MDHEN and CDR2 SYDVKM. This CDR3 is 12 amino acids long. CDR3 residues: CASSLQRAEAFF. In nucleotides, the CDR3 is TGTGCCAGCAGTTTACAAAGGGCTGAAGCTTTCTTT. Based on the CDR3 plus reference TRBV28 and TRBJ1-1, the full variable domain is DVKVTQSSRYLVKRTGEKVFLECVQDMDHENMFWYRQDPGLGLRLIYFSYDVKMKEKGDIPEGYSVSREKKERFSLILESASTNQTSMYLCASSLQRAEAFFGQGTRLTVV.

The CDR3 DNA reads as TGTGCCAGCCTAAGAAACTGGTACACTGAAGCTTTCTTT. Protein sequence: CASLRNWYTEAFF. The V and J genes are TRBV6-1 and TRBJ1-1; D unclear. Germline CDR1 is MNHNS and CDR2 is SASEGT. Trimming pared 8 bases from V and 3 bases from J, leaving 13 bases between. The CDR3 contains 13 residues.

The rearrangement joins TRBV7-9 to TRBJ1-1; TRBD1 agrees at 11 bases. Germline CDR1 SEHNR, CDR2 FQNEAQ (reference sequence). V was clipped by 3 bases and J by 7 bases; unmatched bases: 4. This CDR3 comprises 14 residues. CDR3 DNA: TGTGCCAGCAGCTTCCCCGGGACAGGGGGTGAAGCTTTCTTT. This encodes CASSFPGTGGEAFF.

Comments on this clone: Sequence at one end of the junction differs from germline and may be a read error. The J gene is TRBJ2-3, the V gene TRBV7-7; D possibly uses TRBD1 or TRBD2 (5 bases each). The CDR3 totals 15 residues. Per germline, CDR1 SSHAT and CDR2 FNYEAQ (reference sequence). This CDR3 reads CASSRDGGSGDTQYF. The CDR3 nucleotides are TGTGCTAGCAGCAGGGATGGGGGTTCGGGAGATACGCAGTATTTT.

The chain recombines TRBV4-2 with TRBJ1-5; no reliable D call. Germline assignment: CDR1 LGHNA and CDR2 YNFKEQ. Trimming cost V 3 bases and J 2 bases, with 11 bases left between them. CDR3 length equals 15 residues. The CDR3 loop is CASSQSREGNQPQHF. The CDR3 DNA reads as TGTGCCAGCAGCCAGAGTAGGGAGGGCAATCAGCCCCAGCATTTT.

Here the CDR3 DNA reads TGCAGCGTTGAATTGGTTGCTGGGGCCAACGTCCTGACTTTC. This sequence encodes CSVELVAGANVLTF. The V gene is TRBV29-1, the J gene TRBJ2-6, with D unclear. Trimming shortened V by 2 bases and J by 2 bases, and 7 bases separated the two germline ends. CDR1 is SQVTM, CDR2 ANQGSEA, per germline. There are 14 residues in the CDR3.

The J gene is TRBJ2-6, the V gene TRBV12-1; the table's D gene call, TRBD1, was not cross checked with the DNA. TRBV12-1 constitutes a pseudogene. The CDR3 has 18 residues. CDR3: CASSCMDVGQSRANVLTF. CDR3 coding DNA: TGTGCCAGCAGCTGTATGGATGTAGGACAAAGTCGGGCCAACGTCCTGACTTTC.

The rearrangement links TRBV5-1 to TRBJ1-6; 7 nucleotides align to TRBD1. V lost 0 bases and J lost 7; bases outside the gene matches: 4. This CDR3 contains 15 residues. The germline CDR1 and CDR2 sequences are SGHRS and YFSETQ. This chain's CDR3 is CASSLAPGGNSPLHF. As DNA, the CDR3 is TGCGCCAGCAGCTTGGCCCCAGGGGGGAATTCACCCCTCCACTTT.

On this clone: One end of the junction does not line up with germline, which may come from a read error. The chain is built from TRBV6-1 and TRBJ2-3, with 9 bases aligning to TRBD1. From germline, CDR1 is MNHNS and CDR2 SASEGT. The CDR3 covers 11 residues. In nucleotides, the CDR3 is TGTGCCAGCAGTGCCGGACAGGGGTCGCATTTT. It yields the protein CASSAGQGSHF.

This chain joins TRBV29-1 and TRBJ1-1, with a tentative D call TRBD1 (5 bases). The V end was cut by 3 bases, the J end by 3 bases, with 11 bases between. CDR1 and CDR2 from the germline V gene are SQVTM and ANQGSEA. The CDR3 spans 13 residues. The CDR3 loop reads CSVEAGSDTEAFF. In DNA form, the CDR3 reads TGCAGCGTTGAGGCAGGGTCGGACACTGAAGCTTTCTTT.

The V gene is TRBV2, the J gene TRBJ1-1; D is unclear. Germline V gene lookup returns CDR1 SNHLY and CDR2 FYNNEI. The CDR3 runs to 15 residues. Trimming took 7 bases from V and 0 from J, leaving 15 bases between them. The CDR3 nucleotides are TGTGCCAGCAATCAAGGGTCGAAAATGAACACTGAAGCTTTCTTT. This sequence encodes CASNQGSKMNTEAFF.

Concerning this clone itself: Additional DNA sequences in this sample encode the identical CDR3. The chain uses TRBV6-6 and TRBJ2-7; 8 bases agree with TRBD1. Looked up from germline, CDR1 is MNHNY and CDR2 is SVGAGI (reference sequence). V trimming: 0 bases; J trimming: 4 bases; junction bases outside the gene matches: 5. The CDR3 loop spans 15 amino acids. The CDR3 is CASSYSGTGEYEQYF. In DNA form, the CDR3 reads TGTGCCAGCAGTTACTCCGGGACAGGAGAGTACGAGCAGTACTTC.

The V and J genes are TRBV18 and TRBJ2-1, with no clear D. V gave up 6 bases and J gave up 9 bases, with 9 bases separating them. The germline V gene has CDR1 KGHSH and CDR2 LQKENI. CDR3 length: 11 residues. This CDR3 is CASSSVREQFF. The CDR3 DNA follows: TGTGCCAGCTCCTCCGTGCGTGAGCAGTTCTTC.

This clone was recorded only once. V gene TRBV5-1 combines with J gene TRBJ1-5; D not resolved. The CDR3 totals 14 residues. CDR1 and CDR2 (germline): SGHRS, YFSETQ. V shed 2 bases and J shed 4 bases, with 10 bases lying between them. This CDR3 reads CASSFGPHNQPQHF. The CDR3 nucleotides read TGCGCCAGCAGCTTCGGACCCCATAATCAGCCCCAGCATTTT.

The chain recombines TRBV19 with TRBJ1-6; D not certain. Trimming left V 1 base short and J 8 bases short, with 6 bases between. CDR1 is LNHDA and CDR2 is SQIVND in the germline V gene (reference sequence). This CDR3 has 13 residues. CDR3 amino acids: CASSIGGDSPLHF. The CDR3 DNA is TGTGCCAGTAGTATAGGGGGTGATTCACCCCTCCACTTT.

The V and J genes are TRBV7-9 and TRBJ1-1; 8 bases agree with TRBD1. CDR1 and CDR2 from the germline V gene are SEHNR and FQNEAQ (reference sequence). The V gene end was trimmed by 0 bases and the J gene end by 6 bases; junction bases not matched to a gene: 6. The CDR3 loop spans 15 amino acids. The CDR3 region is CASSLAQGARAEAFF. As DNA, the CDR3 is TGTGCCAGCAGCTTAGCGCAGGGGGCGCGGGCTGAAGCTTTCTTT. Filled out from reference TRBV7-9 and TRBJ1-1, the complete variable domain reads DTGVSQNPRHKITKRGQNVTFRCDPISEHNRLYWYRQTLGQGPEFLTYFQNEAQLEKSRLLSDRFSAERPKGSFSTLEIQRTEQGDSAMYLCASSLAQGARAEAFFGQGTRLTVV.

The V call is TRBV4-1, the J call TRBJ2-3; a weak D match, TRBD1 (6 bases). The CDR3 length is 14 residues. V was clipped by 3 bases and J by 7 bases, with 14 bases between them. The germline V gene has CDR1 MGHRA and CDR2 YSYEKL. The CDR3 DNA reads TGCGCCAGCAGCCAGACGGGACAAAGCTATACGCAGTATTTT. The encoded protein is CASSQTGQSYTQYF.

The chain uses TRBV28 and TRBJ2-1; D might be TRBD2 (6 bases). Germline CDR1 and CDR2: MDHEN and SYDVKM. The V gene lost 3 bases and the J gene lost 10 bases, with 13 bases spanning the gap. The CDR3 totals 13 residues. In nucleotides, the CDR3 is TGTGCCAGCAGTTTTAGGGCTAGCGTAGAGCAGTTCTTC. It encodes CASSFRASVEQFF.

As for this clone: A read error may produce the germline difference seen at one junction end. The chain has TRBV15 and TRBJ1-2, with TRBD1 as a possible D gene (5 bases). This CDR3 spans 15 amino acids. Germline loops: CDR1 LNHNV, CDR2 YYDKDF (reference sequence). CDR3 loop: CATSRDREVNYGYTF. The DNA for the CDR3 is TGTGCCACCAGCCGAGACAGAGAAGTGAACTATGGCTACACCTTC.

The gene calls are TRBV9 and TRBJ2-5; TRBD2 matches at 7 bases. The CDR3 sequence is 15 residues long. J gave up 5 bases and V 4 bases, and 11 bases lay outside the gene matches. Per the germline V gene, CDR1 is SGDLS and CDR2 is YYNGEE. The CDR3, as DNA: TGTGCCAGCAGCCCAAGAGCGGGGTACCCCGAGACCCAGTACTTC. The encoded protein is CASSPRAGYPETQYF.